The 25 T cell receptor beta chains below were found in one sample sequenced in a study of shared clonotypes between healthy human individuals. CD45RO negativity and positive selection for CCR7 defined naive CD8 cells, a population that excluded terminally differentiated effector memory CD45RA+ cells. Clones were sequenced by immunoSEQ multiplex PCR, and TCRdb holds only the in-frame ones, with some missing. Among around 700,000 clones listed, about 90% were seen once. Sequencing used naive CD8+ T cells sorted from blood. Receptor source: a man between 25 and 39 years old in good health.

As for this clone: Other nucleotide sequences in the sample specify the same CDR3. This chain uses TRBV27 with TRBJ2-3; D unclear. Germline loops: CDR1 MNHEY, CDR2 SMNVEV (reference sequence). The CDR3 has 13 amino acids. Trimming stripped 5 bases from V and 6 bases from J, with 12 bases between. This CDR3 reads CASSLGRTDTQYF. DNA of the CDR3: TGTGCCAGCAGTCTGGGCCGAACCGATACGCAGTATTTT.

The rearrangement joins TRBV7-2 to TRBJ2-7; TRBD2 aligns across 11 bases. J gave up 5 bases and V 4 bases, and 10 bases lay outside the gene matches. Germline CDR1 SGHTA, CDR2 FQGNSA. The CDR3 covers 16 residues. This chain's CDR3 is CASSSGLAGLMNEQYF. The CDR3 coding sequence is TGTGCCAGCAGCTCAGGACTAGCGGGCTTAATGAACGAGCAGTACTTC.

The chain employs TRBV11-3 and TRBJ2-7, with 8 bases identical to TRBD1. CDR3 length equals 13 residues. From germline, CDR1 is SGHNT and CDR2 YENEEA. Trimming at V came to 5 bases and at J to 2 bases, leaving 2 bases not matched to a gene. The CDR3 is CASSPGQAYEQYF. The CDR3 DNA is TGTGCCAGCAGCCCGGGACAGGCCTACGAGCAGTACTTC.

The chain carries TRBV10-3 and TRBJ2-2; 8 bases agree with TRBD1. The V gene end was trimmed by 3 bases and the J gene end by 5 bases; junction bases not matched to a gene: 8. Germline values: CDR1 ENHRY, CDR2 SYGVKD. The CDR3 spans 16 residues. The CDR3 loop reads CAISDNTGGGTGELFF. The DNA of the CDR3 is TGTGCCATCAGTGATAATACAGGGGGTGGTACCGGGGAGCTGTTTTTT.

This clone was seen just once. The rearrangement joins TRBV19 to TRBJ1-1, with a possible D match to TRBD1 (5 bases). The CDR3 extends over 13 amino acids. V lost 7 bases and J 1 base, leaving 10 bases between the germline ends. Germline V gives CDR1 LNHDA, CDR2 SQIVND (reference sequence). Here the CDR3 reads CASMGRANTEAFF. The CDR3 region has the DNA TGTGCCAGTATGGGCAGGGCGAACACTGAAGCTTTCTTT.

This clone was seen just once. The chain links TRBV5-1 to TRBJ2-7, with TRBD2 matching 9 bases. The CDR3 is 15 amino acids. The ends lost 2 bases at V and 3 bases at J; junction bases unmatched: 6. Germline V lookup: CDR1 SGHRS, CDR2 YFSETQ. The CDR3 loop reads CASSLGTSFRYEQYF. The CDR3 DNA reads as TGCGCCAGCAGCTTAGGGACTAGCTTTCGCTACGAGCAGTACTTC.

The chain recombines TRBV27 with TRBJ1-1, with TRBD1 identical over 8 bases. The V gene's germline CDR1 is MNHEY and CDR2 SMNVEV (reference sequence). The CDR3 is 17 residues long. Trimming took 3 bases from V and 4 from J; bases not matched to a gene: 13. CDR3 coding DNA: TGTGCCAGCAGTTTGGAATGGGCAGGGGGCTTGAGCACTGAAGCTTTCTTT. Encoded protein: CASSLEWAGGLSTEAFF.

This chain joins TRBV12-5 and TRBJ2-1; 8 bases agree with TRBD1. The CDR3 extends over 15 amino acids. Losses at the gene ends were 1 base for V and 8 bases for J; bases not matched to a gene: 7. The germline V gene encodes CDR1 LGHNT and CDR2 FRNRAP. As DNA, the CDR3 is TGTGCTAGTGGTTTGGAGGACAGGGCTTGGGATGAGCAGTTCTTC. It encodes CASGLEDRAWDEQFF.

The chain couples TRBV6-6 to TRBJ2-3, with D hard to call. The ends were cut back, 1 base at V and 6 bases at J, with 5 bases in the middle. The CDR3 length is 12 residues. CDR1 MNHNY and CDR2 SVGAGI come from the germline V gene (reference sequence). CDR3 protein: CASSYLGDTQYF. The CDR3 DNA reads as TGTGCCAGCAGTTACTTGGGGGATACGCAGTATTTT.

V and J are TRBV19 and TRBJ2-1; 10 bases fit TRBD2. Germline-derived CDR1 and CDR2 are LNHDA and SQIVND (reference sequence). The trim removed 5 bases at V and 5 bases at J, leaving 6 bases unmatched. CDR3 length: 15 residues. The CDR3 loop is CASSLIAGGNNEQFF. The CDR3 region has the DNA TGTGCCAGTAGTTTAATAGCGGGAGGAAACAATGAGCAGTTCTTC.

This chain joins TRBV11-2 and TRBJ1-5; D might be TRBD1 (6 bases). Trimming removed 1 base from V and 4 bases from J, with 11 bases in between. Per germline, CDR1 SGHAT and CDR2 FQNNGV. There are 15 residues in the CDR3. CDR3 sequence (DNA): TGTGCCAGCAGCTTAGCGGGGCAGGGGAATCAGCCCCAGCATTTT. This gives the protein CASSLAGQGNQPQHF.

CDR3 DNA sequence: TGTGCCAGCAGCTTGGGTTGGGGCGGTTCCTACGAGCAGTACTTC. Translated, it gives CASSLGWGGSYEQYF. This sequence joins TRBV5-5 and TRBJ2-7; D might be TRBD1 (5 bases). V gave up 0 bases and J gave up 1 base, with 11 bases separating them. This CDR3 has 15 amino acids. Germline values: CDR1 SGHKS, CDR2 YYEKEE (reference sequence).

The V gene is TRBV9, the J gene TRBJ2-7; 7 bases are shared with TRBD2. The CDR3 totals 14 residues. CDR1 is SGDLS, CDR2 YYNGEE, per germline. With V trimmed by 10 bases and J by 2 bases, 12 bases remained unmatched. The CDR3 bases are TGTGCCTTCACTAGCGCCCAACGGGCCTACGAGCAGTACTTC. It specifies CAFTSAQRAYEQYF.

V gene TRBV4-1 combines with J gene TRBJ2-4; D tentatively reads TRBD1 or TRBD2 (6 bases each). The CDR3 consists of 17 residues. Germline V gene sequence: CDR1 MGHRA, CDR2 YSYEKL. V was trimmed by 4 bases and J by 10 bases, leaving 26 bases between them. The CDR3 sequence is CASSPTQLGAEGGIQYF. The CDR3, as DNA: TGCGCCAGCAGCCCCACCCAGCTTGGCGCGGAGGGGGGTATTCAGTACTTC.

This clone was seen a handful of times. This chain links TRBV27 with TRBJ2-2, with a weak D call TRBD2 (6 bases). CDR1 and CDR2 from the germline V gene are MNHEY and SMNVEV (reference sequence). This CDR3 is 14 amino acids long. Trimming left V 11 bases short and J 3 bases short, with 16 bases between. This CDR3 reads CACAEREYTGELFF. The CDR3 nucleotides read TGTGCCTGCGCAGAACGGGAGTACACCGGGGAGCTGTTTTTT.

This rearrangement joins TRBV19 to TRBJ1-5, with TRBD1 matching over 9 bases. Germline V lookup: CDR1 LNHDA, CDR2 SQIVND (reference sequence). The CDR3 consists of 15 residues. Trimming took 7 bases from V and 6 from J; bases not matched to a gene: 10. The CDR3 bases are TGTGCCAGTACCACAGGGGGCGCGGGGTTTCAGCCCCAGCATTTT. Translated: CASTTGGAGFQPQHF.

This chain uses TRBV5-5 with TRBJ1-1; D is ambiguous. This CDR3 has 13 amino acids. The V end lost 4 bases, the J end lost 0 bases, and 7 bases lay between the germline ends. Germline V gene data show CDR1 as SGHKS and CDR2 as YYEKEE (reference sequence). The CDR3 spells CASSGGVNTEAFF. Here the CDR3 DNA reads TGTGCCAGCAGCGGCGGGGTGAACACTGAAGCTTTCTTT.

CDR3 sequence (DNA): TGTGCCAGCAGTTTGGCAGGTCTGGCCGGGGAGCTGTTTTTT. Translating it yields CASSLAGLAGELFF. The chain has TRBV27 and TRBJ2-2; no firm D call. V was clipped by 3 bases and J by 6 bases, with 11 bases between them. The CDR3 spans 14 residues. CDR1 is MNHEY and CDR2 is SMNVEV in the germline V gene (reference sequence).

The chain is built from TRBV5-1 and TRBJ2-7; 7 positions agree with TRBD1. The CDR3 is 15 amino acids. V dropped 0 bases and J dropped 2; count of bases not matched to a gene: 5. CDR1 and CDR2 from the germline V gene are SGHRS and YFSETQ. CDR3 sequence reads: CASSLEGGDPYEQYF. As DNA, the CDR3 is TGCGCCAGCAGCTTGGAAGGGGGCGACCCCTACGAGCAGTACTTC.

The gene calls are TRBV11-2 and TRBJ2-1, with D maybe TRBD1 (6 bases). Germline CDR1 is SGHAT and CDR2 is FQNNGV. The V gene lost 5 bases and the J gene lost 5 bases, with 13 bases spanning the gap. This CDR3 region has 14 residues. The CDR3 region is CASSPRQAHNEQFF. The CDR3 DNA is TGTGCCAGCAGCCCGAGACAGGCCCACAATGAGCAGTTCTTC.

CDR3 bases: TGTGCCAGCAGCGAGGGGGGACAGACTTACTATGGCTACACCTTC. The encoded protein is CASSEGGQTYYGYTF. V and J are TRBV9 and TRBJ1-2, with 7 bases that match TRBD1. With 3 bases clipped from V and 3 bases from J, the junction kept 8 bases outside the gene matches. Germline V gene sequence: CDR1 SGDLS, CDR2 YYNGEE. The CDR3 has 15 amino acids.

This chain uses TRBV27 with TRBJ2-7; D may be TRBD1 or TRBD2 (5 bases each). CDR3 size: 14 residues. Trimming shortened V by 0 bases and J by 6 bases, and 12 bases separated the two germline ends. Germline CDR1 reads MNHEY; CDR2 reads SMNVEV (reference sequence). This chain's CDR3 is CASSLSRGRVEQYF. CDR3 in DNA: TGTGCCAGCAGTTTATCCCGGGGCCGGGTCGAGCAGTACTTC.

This clone was observed a few times. The same CDR3 can be traced to other DNA sequences in this sample. The CDR3 region is CASSGGFYEQYF. As DNA, the CDR3 is TGCGCCAGCAGCGGCGGGTTCTACGAGCAGTACTTC. The rearrangement links TRBV10-2 to TRBJ2-7; a weak D match, TRBD2 (5 bases). Trimming took off 6 bases at V and 3 bases at J, with 9 bases between the two ends. Germline assignment: CDR1 WSHSY and CDR2 SAAADI. The CDR3 is made up of 12 amino acids.

This clone was observed a few times. This sample includes further DNA sequences coding for the same CDR3. The chain couples TRBV7-6 to TRBJ2-7; weak D call: TRBD2 (5 bases). In germline, CDR1 is SGHVS, CDR2 FNYEAQ. The CDR3 totals 12 residues. The V end was cut by 4 bases, the J end by 4 bases, with 8 bases between. The CDR3 DNA sequence: TGTGCCAGCAGCTCGACGGGATACGAGCAGTACTTC. Translation: CASSSTGYEQYF.

The rearrangement links TRBV28 to TRBJ2-5; a possible D gene is TRBD2 (5 bases). The CDR3 is 14 residues long. Germline V lookup: CDR1 MDHEN, CDR2 SYDVKM. V was pared by 1 base and J by 5 bases, with 11 bases between. The CDR3 here is CASSLSLVGETQYF. The CDR3 nucleotides read TGTGCCAGCAGTTTATCACTAGTGGGCGAGACCCAGTACTTC.